This is a list of T cell receptor beta chains from one sample in a study of T cells in tumors after PD-1 blockade. Data came from immunoSEQ multiplex PCR; TCRdb stores just in-frame clones and leaves some out. Of about 33,000 clones listed, around 80% are singletons. Sequencing was performed on PBMCs, taken before anti-PD-1 treatment. The receptors originated from a human donor with basal cell carcinoma. CDR3s include the opening cysteine and the closing phenylalanine or tryptophan. D genes are given only for firm matches. Clone size is not always given. Where it is, it says once, few, many or a class for expanded clones.

TRBJ2-1 TRBV5-4 - TRBD2 TGTGCCAGCACCCCAGGGACTAGCGGGAGAGGCTCCTACAATGAGCAGTTCTTC CASTPGTSGRGSYNEQFF
TRBJ1-2 TRBV24-1 - TRBD1 TGTGCCACCAGTGACTTCAGGGGGTCCTACTATGGCTACACCTTC CATSDFRGSYYGYTF
TRBJ1-1 TRBV11-3 - - TGTGCCAGCAGCCAACGGACCTCTAACACTGAAGCTTTCTTT CASSQRTSNTEAFF
TRBJ1-5 TRBV9 - - TGTGCCAGCAGCCGCTCCAACCGGCGAAATCAGCCCCAGCATTTT CASSRSNRRNQPQHF
TRBJ2-3 TRBV18 - - TGTGCCAGCTCACCGCCGGGACGACTGAGCACAGATACGCAGTATTTT CASSPPGRLSTDTQYF
TRBJ2-7 TRBV29-1 - - TGCAGCGCCTACCACTCAAGCTCCTACGAGCAGTACTTC CSAYHSSSYEQYF
TRBJ1-5 TRBV7-9 - - TGTGCCAGCAGCTTACGCAGAACCCGCAATCAGCCCCAGCATTTT CASSLRRTRNQPQHF
TRBJ1-2 TRBV5-1 - - TGCGCCAGCAGCTTGGCCCTAGGGCCGGCAAGTCGTGGCTACACCTTC CASSLALGPASRGYTF
TRBJ2-3 TRBV7-9 - TRBD2 TGTGCCAGCAGCTCTCGCTGGGGGGGAGTTGGAGATACGCAGTATTTT CASSSRWGGVGDTQYF
TRBJ1-2 TRBV5-6 - - TGTGCCAGCAGCTGGCAGACAGCAGACTATGGCTACACCTTC CASSWQTADYGYTF
TRBJ2-5 TRBV7-3 once - TGTGCCAGCAGCTCAACGGGTGAGACCCAGTACTTC CASSSTGETQYF
TRBJ2-7 TRBV5-1 - TRBD1 TGCGCCAGCAGCGAGGGACAGGGGAGCGCCTACGAGCAGTACTTC CASSEGQGSAYEQYF
TRBJ2-7 TRBV11-3 - - TGTGCCAGCAGCTTAGGGGGGGACGGATTCTACGAGCAGTACTTC CASSLGGDGFYEQYF
TRBJ2-3 TRBV27 - - TGTGCCAGCAGTTTACAAGGGGCCGCGGCAGATACGCAGTATTTT CASSLQGAAADTQYF
TRBJ2-5 TRBV3-1/TRBV3-2 - - TGTGCCAGCGGATGGCCAGGCCAAGAGACCCAGTACTTC CASGWPGQETQYF
TRBJ1-2 TRBV5-1 few - TGCGCCAGCAGCTTGGGGGCAGGTAGGGGCTATGGCTACACCTTC CASSLGAGRGYGYTF
TRBJ2-2 TRBV9 - - TGTGCCAGCAGCCCTGGAGGGAACACCGGGGAGCTGTTTTTT CASSPGGNTGELFF